This TCR beta chain was captured by sequencing in a study of T-cell memory formation after mild COVID-19. Whole-study findings and limits: The appearance of some responding clones in pre-infection memory suggested that cross-reactive memory joined.

Sample barcodes and UMIs were carried by the TCR alpha and TCR beta cDNA libraries that 5'RACE generated with constant-segment primers. A single record per CDR3 protein comes from TCRdb applying MiXCR to the 5' RACE reads. The repertoire holds under 600,000 distinct CDR3 sequences, with about 20% as singletons. CDR3 length equals 13 residues. The V gene's germline CDR1 is SQVTM and CDR2 ANQGSEA. The trim removed 6 bases at V and 6 bases at J, leaving 9 bases unmatched. Comments on this clonotype: Its antigen is unidentified.

The sequenced sample consisted of PBMCs or a T cell subset sorted from them (not recorded which). The sequence derives from an adult woman who had mild COVID-19 (a few samples of this study predate the infection). Cell type and time point are not known. This chain links TRBV29-1 with TRBJ1-2; 8 bases are shared with TRBD1. The CDR3 nucleotides are TGCAGCGTAGTGAGGACAGGGAACGATGGCTACACCTTC. The encoded protein is CSVVRTGNDGYTF.